The present entry profiles one TCR beta chain with its context. The target antigen is unknown. The junction had 7 bases not matched to a gene; V was cut back by 5 bases and J by 0 bases. The CDR3 is made up of 17 amino acids. In germline, CDR1 is ENHRY, CDR2 SYGVKD. The sample belongs to a study of Ad26.COV2.S vaccination and SARS-CoV-2 variants. Study-level points and caveats: Spike-specific responses of CD8+ and CD4+ T cells were reported to display substantial breadth after vaccination.

Clones were sequenced by immunoSEQ multiplex PCR, and TCRdb holds only the in-frame ones, with some missing. This table holds 410,000 or so clones, approximately 92% found once. The treatment was: roughly 18 received Ad26.COV2.S at low or high dose, single or two shots; about five received placebo; per-sample allocation not given. Samples were taken on day 63 after the first vaccine or placebo injection. Based in Boston, the donor was an adult of 18-55 years. The sequenced sample was peripheral blood, obtained in a trial of Ad26.COV2.S vaccine versus placebo. The sequence was collected from a person aged 18-60 years who received the Ad26.COV2.S COVID-19 vaccine or a placebo. The chain couples TRBV10-3 to TRBJ2-6; TRBD1 aligns across 7 bases. The CDR3 region is CAISRQGSFSGANVLTF. Written as DNA, the CDR3 is TGTGCCATCAGTCGACAGGGATCCTTCTCTGGGGCCAACGTCCTGACTTTC.